This TCR beta chain was identified during a study of early T cells in non-severe SARS-CoV-2 infection. Overall study context: Sequencing of unsorted whole blood was done on bulk RNA, leaving chains unpaired.

The CDR3 extends over 15 amino acids. In germline, CDR1 is MNHEY, CDR2 SVGAGI. J gave up 4 bases and V 6 bases, and 10 bases lay outside the gene matches. Whole-study findings and limits: Lookups in VDJdb leaned toward anti-spike CD8 responses and missed private and CD4 specificities.

A note on this clonotype: Antigen specificity is unknown.

Molecules of cDNA were individually given unique molecular identifiers that were attached to them. One entry per CDR3 protein, called by TCRdb with MiXCR from the 5' RACE reads. The table has roughly 51,000 distinct CDR3 sequences, less than 7.5% seen once. The sample consisted of whole blood, taken at baseline. This clonotype was sampled from an adult who was a healthcare worker with PCR-confirmed SARS-CoV-2 infection or an uninfected control (not recorded which). The rearrangement uses TRBV6-5 and TRBJ1-1; 8 nucleotides agree with TRBD1. The CDR3 DNA follows: TGTGCCAGCAGGAGAGACCAGGGGGCTCGCACTGAAGCTTTCTTT. As protein: CASRRDQGARTEAFF.